This T cell receptor (beta chain) was found in a study of blood T cells in healthy people across ages. The second PCR ran roughly 7 to 12 cycles with a sample-barcoded 5' primer and J-beta primers. A single record per CDR3 protein comes from TCRdb applying MiXCR to the 5' RACE reads. The table has about 800,000 distinct CDR3 sequences, 35% to 50% seen once. Germline V CDR1 and CDR2: GTSNPN, SVGIG (reference sequence). V shed 3 bases and J 1 base; nucleotides not matched to a gene: 5. The CDR3 has 14 amino acids. Material: blood. The chain employs TRBV30 and TRBJ1-1; TRBD1 aligns across 7 bases. The TCR sequence derives from an elderly man in good health. The CDR3 loop reads CAWRGDRRNTEAFF. The CDR3 DNA reads as TGTGCCTGGAGGGGGGACAGAAGGAACACTGAAGCTTTCTTT.